This T cell receptor (beta chain) was identified during a study of T cells in Graves' hyperthyroidism and ophthalmopathy. Patients with uncontrolled infections, other autoimmune diseases, pregnancy or lactation were excluded. RNA transcripts gave rise to amplified TCR beta CDR3 regions. Carried out on the TCR CDR3, a first-round RT-PCR used the HTBI primer set. MiXCR, run by TCRdb on the multiplex PCR reads, gives a single entry per CDR3 protein. This sample has 400,000 or so distinct CDR3 sequences, with around 15% found just once. The sample holds many counts of this clonotype. V lost 1 base and J lost 2, with 11 bases in between. The germline V gene has CDR1 SGHNT and CDR2 YENEEA. This CDR3 region has 15 residues.

The sequencing sample was made of blood. The source of this sequence is a man aged 50-60 years with Graves' ophthalmopathy. V gene TRBV11-3 combines with J gene TRBJ2-5; D perhaps matches TRBD1 (5 bases). The CDR3 here is CASSLGDSLQETQYF. The CDR3 nucleotides read TGTGCCAGCAGCTTAGGAGACAGCTTACAAGAGACCCAGTACTTC.